The 32 T cell receptor beta chains reported below all come from one sample, sequenced in a study of T cells after yellow fever vaccination. TCRdb reprocessed the 5' RACE reads with MiXCR, giving one entry per CDR3 protein. In the table there are some 560,000 distinct CDR3 sequences, around 21% of which are singletons. This sample comprised PBMCs, obtained 15 days after the yellow fever booster vaccination. These receptors came from a young man who received the YFV17D yellow fever vaccine.

The chain joins TRBV10-3 to TRBJ2-1; D gene ambiguous. The CDR3 length is 15 residues. Trimming removed 0 bases from V and 0 bases from J, with 6 bases in between. From germline, CDR1 is ENHRY and CDR2 SYGVKD. The CDR3 here is CAISESKFSYNEQFF. CDR3 nucleotides: TGTGCCATCAGTGAGTCGAAGTTCTCCTACAATGAGCAGTTCTTC.

This clonotype was seen a handful of times. This chain joins TRBV4-3 and TRBJ2-1, with unresolved D. The ends were cut back, 1 base at V and 6 bases at J, with 10 bases in the middle. The CDR3 runs 14 residues. From germline, CDR1 is LGHNA and CDR2 YSLEER. CDR3 sequence: CASSQGFQTNEQFF. The CDR3 region has the DNA TGCGCCAGCAGCCAAGGTTTCCAGACCAATGAGCAGTTCTTC.

The table lists this clonotype with a few counts. The chain uses TRBV9 and TRBJ2-1, with 12 bases fitting TRBD2. The CDR3 is 16 amino acids. From germline, CDR1 is SGDLS and CDR2 YYNGEE. The J segment lost 4 bases and the V segment lost 0 bases, leaving 2 bases of the junction unmatched. The CDR3 here is CASSVVTSGRYNEQFF. The CDR3 nucleotides read TGTGCCAGCAGCGTAGTCACTAGCGGGAGGTACAATGAGCAGTTCTTC.

The J gene is TRBJ2-5, the V gene TRBV4-3, with TRBD2 as a possible D gene (6 bases). The CDR3 runs to 18 residues. Trimming cost V 1 base and J 3 bases, with 21 bases left between them. Germline V gene data show CDR1 as LGHNA and CDR2 as YSLEER. Here the CDR3 reads CASSQVDWWGGREETQYF. CDR3 nucleotide sequence: TGCGCCAGCAGCCAAGTCGATTGGTGGGGAGGACGGGAAGAGACCCAGTACTTC.

In its sample, this clonotype was seen a few times. The CDR3 nucleotides are TGTGCCAGCAAAGGGAGTGTCCACGAGCAGTACTTC. It is translated as CASKGSVHEQYF. J is TRBJ2-7 and V is TRBV27; tentatively, D is TRBD2 (5 bases). The length of the CDR3 is 12 residues. Trimming took 7 bases from V and 5 from J, leaving 12 bases between them. The germline V gene has CDR1 MNHEY and CDR2 SMNVEV (reference sequence).

Concerning this clonotype itself: One end of the junction varies from germline; a read error may be responsible. V and J are TRBV6-4 and TRBJ2-1; 12 nucleotides align to TRBD2. This CDR3 contains 15 residues. CDR1 is MRHNA, CDR2 SNTAGT, per germline. Here the CDR3 reads CATSRLAGDYKEQFF. CDR3 nucleotide sequence: TGTGCCACCTCTCGACTAGCGGGAGACTACAAAGAGCAGTTCTTC.

This clonotype has only a few counts. V gene TRBV7-9 combines with J gene TRBJ2-2, with a possible D match to TRBD2 (6 bases). This CDR3 spans 16 amino acids. Germline V gives CDR1 SEHNR, CDR2 FQNEAQ (reference sequence). V lost 8 bases, J lost 4 bases, and 20 bases lay in between. The CDR3 here is CASFVVRRAATGELFF. The DNA of the CDR3 is TGTGCCAGCTTCGTCGTTCGGAGGGCCGCCACCGGGGAGCTGTTTTTT. Full variable domain (missing parts from reference TRBV7-9 and TRBJ2-2): DTGVSQNPRHKITKRGQNVTFRCDPISEHNRLYWYRQTLGQGPEFLTYFQNEAQLEKSRLLSDRFSAERPKGSFSTLEIQRTEQGDSAMYLCASFVVRRAATGELFFGEGSRLTVL.

This chain joins TRBV30 and TRBJ2-2; D is undetermined. The V gene lost 2 bases and the J gene lost 6 bases, with 16 bases spanning the gap. CDR1 GTSNPN and CDR2 SVGIG come from the germline V gene (reference sequence). This CDR3 region has 15 residues. The CDR3 region is CAWSRLRPHAGELFF. CDR3 in DNA: TGTGCCTGGAGTCGGTTGCGTCCGCACGCCGGGGAGCTGTTTTTT. The full variable domain, with the rest looked up from reference TRBV30 and TRBJ2-2, is SQTIHQWPATLVQPVGSPLSLECTVEGTSNPNLYWYRQAAGRGLQLLFYSVGIGQISSEVPQNLSASRPQDRQFILSSKKLLLSDSGFYLCAWSRLRPHAGELFFGEGSRLTVL.

This chain joins TRBV5-1 and TRBJ2-1; unclear D gene. V lost 1 base and J 0 bases, leaving 8 bases between the germline ends. The CDR3 has 15 residues. In germline, CDR1 is SGHRS, CDR2 YFSETQ. CDR3 coding DNA: TGCGCCAGCAGCTTGACTGCAAGCTCCTACAATGAGCAGTTCTTC. It codes for CASSLTASSYNEQFF.

V gene TRBV5-1 combines with J gene TRBJ2-5; weak D call: TRBD2 (6 bases). Germline V gene lookup returns CDR1 SGHRS and CDR2 YFSETQ. This CDR3 spans 14 amino acids. V was cut by 0 bases and J by 4 bases, with 10 bases left in between. Here the CDR3 reads CASSLVLALETQYF. In nucleotides, the CDR3 is TGCGCCAGCAGCTTGGTACTAGCCCTAGAGACCCAGTACTTC. Variable domain in full (rest from reference TRBV5-1 and TRBJ2-5): KAGVTQTPRYLIKTRGQQVTLSCSPISGHRSVSWYQQTPGQGLQFLFEYFSETQRNKGNFPGRFSGRQFSNSRSEMNVSTLELGDSALYLCASSLVLALETQYFGPGTRLLVL.

The chain links TRBV20-1 to TRBJ2-3; no firm D call. This CDR3 is built from 13 residues. The germline CDR1 and CDR2 sequences are DFQATT and SNEGSKA (reference sequence). V shed 6 bases and J shed 2 bases, with 12 bases lying between them. The CDR3 is CSASPFNTDTQYF. For the CDR3, the DNA is TGCAGTGCGAGCCCCTTCAACACAGATACGCAGTATTTT.

A few counts support this clonotype. This chain links TRBV9 with TRBJ2-7, with 10 positions matching TRBD2. The V gene end was trimmed by 4 bases and the J gene end by 1 base; junction bases not matched to a gene: 8. The CDR3 sequence is 16 residues long. Germline V gene data show CDR1 as SGDLS and CDR2 as YYNGEE. CDR3 nucleotides: TGTGCCAGCAGCCCAAACTTAGCGGGAGGATCCTACGAGCAGTACTTC. Its protein is CASSPNLAGGSYEQYF. Using reference TRBV9 and TRBJ2-7 for the parts outside the CDR3, the full variable domain is DSGVTQTPKHLITATGQRVTLRCSPRSGDLSVYWYQQSLDQGLQFLIQYYNGEERAKGNILERFSAQQFPDLHSELNLSSLELGDSALYFCASSPNLAGGSYEQYFGPGTRLTVT.

About this clonotype: The junction differs from germline at one of its ends, possibly a read error. The CDR3 is CASTPGQTYEEYF. CDR3 nucleotide sequence: TGTGCCAGCACCCCGGGGCAAACCTACGAGGAGTACTTC. The V call is TRBV12-3 or TRBV12-4, the J call TRBJ2-7, with D tentatively TRBD1 or TRBD2 (5 bases each). The CDR3 is 13 residues long.

The chain links TRBV9 to TRBJ2-2; the match to TRBD2 covers 8 bases. V trimming: 4 bases; J trimming: 7 bases; junction bases outside the gene matches: 9. Germline CDR1 SGDLS, CDR2 YYNGEE. This CDR3 region has 15 residues. Here the CDR3 reads CASSPSGLEVGELFF. The CDR3, as DNA: TGTGCCAGCAGCCCCTCGGGACTAGAAGTCGGGGAGCTGTTTTTT.

In this sample, this clonotype turned up a few times. CDR3 sequence: CSVDRETGELFF. DNA of the CDR3: TGCAGCGTTGATCGCGAGACCGGGGAGCTGTTTTTT. The J gene is TRBJ2-2, the V gene TRBV29-1; D ambiguous. The germline V and J ends were trimmed by 3 bases and 5 bases, with 7 bases remaining between them. Germline V gene sequence: CDR1 SQVTM, CDR2 ANQGSEA. This CDR3 region has 12 residues.

This clonotype was found a few times. The rearrangement links TRBV5-1 to TRBJ1-1; maybe TRBD1 (6 bases). The CDR3 runs 15 residues. Germline V gene sequence: CDR1 SGHRS, CDR2 YFSETQ. V lost 2 bases and J 4 bases, leaving 15 bases between the germline ends. This CDR3 reads CASSLEGVKTTEAFF. As DNA, the CDR3 is TGCGCCAGCAGCTTAGAGGGGGTAAAGACCACTGAAGCTTTCTTT. The complete variable domain, with remaining parts taken from reference TRBV5-1 and TRBJ1-1, reads KAGVTQTPRYLIKTRGQQVTLSCSPISGHRSVSWYQQTPGQGLQFLFEYFSETQRNKGNFPGRFSGRQFSNSRSEMNVSTLELGDSALYLCASSLEGVKTTEAFFGQGTRLTVV.

This clonotype turned up a few times. The rearrangement uses TRBV6-1 and TRBJ2-1, with TRBD1 as a possible D gene (5 bases). Trimming pared 7 bases from V and 7 bases from J, leaving 17 bases between. This CDR3 has 14 residues. The V gene's germline CDR1 is MNHNS and CDR2 SASEGT. The CDR3 region is CASTTLQGVNEQFF. The CDR3 nucleotides read TGTGCCAGCACAACACTGCAAGGGGTAAATGAGCAGTTCTTC.

Here the CDR3 DNA reads TGCGCCAGCAGCTTGGGGCTAGCGGGAGGTGCCTACGAGCAGTACTTC. Translated: CASSLGLAGGAYEQYF. J is TRBJ2-7 and V is TRBV5-1; 11 positions match TRBD2. V trimming: 0 bases; J trimming: 2 bases; junction bases outside the gene matches: 4. Per germline, CDR1 SGHRS and CDR2 YFSETQ. CDR3 length equals 16 residues. The full variable domain, in which reference TRBV5-1 and TRBJ2-7 provide the parts outside the CDR3, is KAGVTQTPRYLIKTRGQQVTLSCSPISGHRSVSWYQQTPGQGLQFLFEYFSETQRNKGNFPGRFSGRQFSNSRSEMNVSTLELGDSALYLCASSLGLAGGAYEQYFGPGTRLTVT.

This clonotype was found a few times. The chain carries TRBV29-1 and TRBJ2-7, with D unresolved. The CDR3 sequence is 12 residues long. Trimming removed 5 bases from V and 1 base from J, with 9 bases in between. Germline CDR1 reads SQVTM; CDR2 reads ANQGSEA. The DNA of the CDR3 is TGCAGCGTTATGCCTAGGTCCTACGAGCAGTACTTC. Its translation is CSVMPRSYEQYF.

The table lists this clonotype with many counts. This chain links TRBV4-3 with TRBJ1-6; D may be TRBD1 (5 bases). Germline lookup yields CDR1 LGHNA and CDR2 YSLEER. Between the trimmed V and J ends, which lost 3 bases and 5 bases, there was a span of 11 bases. The CDR3 spans 15 residues. The CDR3 spells CASSQEAGHNSPLHF. In nucleotides, the CDR3 is TGCGCCAGCAGCCAGGAAGCGGGGCATAATTCACCCCTCCACTTT.

The sample holds a few counts of this clonotype. V usage is TRBV18 and J usage is TRBJ2-7; TRBD1 might be the D (7 bases). Germline lookup yields CDR1 KGHSH and CDR2 LQKENI. The CDR3 totals 14 residues. V was trimmed by 2 bases and J by 3 bases, leaving 11 bases between them. DNA of the CDR3: TGTGCCAGCTCACCATCCCAGGGGGGCTACGAGCAGTACTTC. Protein product: CASSPSQGGYEQYF. The complete variable domain, with remaining parts taken from reference TRBV18 and TRBJ2-7, reads NAGVMQNPRHLVRRRGQEARLRCSPMKGHSHVYWYRQLPEEGLKFMVYLQKENIIDESGMPKERFSAEFPKEGPSILRIQQVVRGDSAAYFCASSPSQGGYEQYFGPGTRLTVT.

This clonotype was seen only a few times. The chain is built from TRBV4-2 and TRBJ2-3; 10 nucleotides align to TRBD2. J gave up 3 bases and V 3 bases, and 6 bases lay outside the gene matches. Germline CDR1 LGHNA, CDR2 YNFKEQ. CDR3 length equals 16 residues. Here the CDR3 DNA reads TGTGCCAGCAGCCATAAAGCGGGAGGGCCAACAGATACGCAGTATTTT. Translated, it gives CASSHKAGGPTDTQYF.

The chain joins TRBV27 to TRBJ2-3; 7 nucleotides match TRBD2. V dropped 4 bases and J dropped 3; count of bases not matched to a gene: 7. Germline loops: CDR1 MNHEY, CDR2 SMNVEV (reference sequence). This CDR3 is 15 amino acids long. CDR3 region: CASSSRAGRTDTQYF. DNA of the CDR3: TGTGCCAGCAGTTCCCGAGCGGGAAGGACAGATACGCAGTATTTT.

This rearrangement joins TRBV7-2 to TRBJ2-1; D remains ambiguous. The CDR3 has 14 amino acids. V lost 1 base, J lost 4 bases, and 8 bases lay in between. Germline assignment: CDR1 SGHTA and CDR2 FQGNSA. This CDR3 reads CASSLDGYYNEQFF. In DNA, the CDR3 is TGTGCCAGCAGCTTAGACGGCTATTACAATGAGCAGTTCTTC.

This clonotype has just a few counts. The chain recombines TRBV20-1 with TRBJ2-1; 13 positions match TRBD2. The CDR3 spans 15 residues. V shed 7 bases and J 9 bases; nucleotides not matched to a gene: 12. Germline-derived CDR1 and CDR2 are DFQATT and SNEGSKA (reference sequence). In nucleotides, the CDR3 is TGCAGTGGGTTTCGGACTAGCGGGAGTGGGGGTGAGCAGTTCTTC. Its translation: CSGFRTSGSGGEQFF.

Concerning this clonotype: Given a much more abundant clone one base away, this may be a read error. The V gene is TRBV30, the J gene TRBJ1-4; no reliable D call. CDR3 length equals 13 residues. Looked up from germline, CDR1 is GTSNPN and CDR2 is SVGIG (reference sequence). CDR3 sequence reads: CAWEEQPNEKLLF. The DNA of the CDR3 is TGTGCCTGGGAGGAACAGCCAAATGAAAAACTGCTTTTT.

J is TRBJ1-1 and V is TRBV5-1, with a weak D call TRBD1 (6 bases). This CDR3 has 15 amino acids. Germline CDR1 is SGHRS and CDR2 is YFSETQ. Trimming took 5 bases from V and 1 from J, leaving 15 bases between them. As DNA, the CDR3 is TGCGCCAGCAGTCAGGTGGCAGGGGCGAACACTGAAGCTTTCTTT. It specifies CASSQVAGANTEAFF.

The V call is TRBV29-1, the J call TRBJ2-1; D is undetermined. With 2 bases removed from V and 11 bases from J, the gap between germline ends came to 13 bases. Germline loops: CDR1 SQVTM, CDR2 ANQGSEA. The CDR3 covers 12 residues. DNA for the CDR3: TGCAGCGTTGAAACGGACGGACGAAAGCAGTTCTTC. Translating gives CSVETDGRKQFF.

This clonotype has a handful of counts. The J gene is TRBJ2-3, the V gene TRBV6-1; 13 bases agree with TRBD2. The CDR3 sequence is 16 residues long. Germline CDR1 reads MNHNS; CDR2 reads SASEGT. V lost 6 bases and J lost 6; bases outside the gene matches: 9. The CDR3 DNA is TGTGCCAGCAGACGAACTAGCGGGAGGGCGGTGGATACGCAGTATTTT. It codes for CASRRTSGRAVDTQYF.

There are a few counts of this clonotype. The CDR3 loop reads CASIPTGNYGYTF. In DNA, the CDR3 is TGTGCCAGCATCCCAACAGGGAACTATGGCTACACCTTC. The V and J genes are TRBV7-9 and TRBJ1-2; D may be TRBD1 (6 bases). Between the trimmed V and J ends, which lost 7 bases and 2 bases, there was a span of 11 bases. Germline lookup yields CDR1 SEHNR and CDR2 FQNEAQ (reference sequence). The CDR3 spans 13 residues.

This clonotype was seen only a few times. The chain couples TRBV19 to TRBJ2-1, with no clear D. Trimming removed 7 bases from V and 5 bases from J, with 12 bases in between. This CDR3 comprises 13 residues. Germline lookup yields CDR1 LNHDA and CDR2 SQIVND (reference sequence). The CDR3 nucleotides read TGTGCCAGTAATGGCCTATCTAACAATGAGCAGTTCTTC. It encodes CASNGLSNNEQFF.

This clonotype was found a few times. The rearrangement uses TRBV5-6 and TRBJ1-1; tentatively, D is TRBD1 (6 bases). Per the germline V gene, CDR1 is SGHDT and CDR2 is YYEEEE. The V gene lost 0 bases and the J gene lost 3 bases, with 18 bases spanning the gap. The CDR3 loop spans 17 amino acids. The CDR3 loop reads CASSLGGWGAIHTEAFF. The CDR3 nucleotides are TGTGCCAGCAGCTTGGGTGGGTGGGGGGCTATTCACACTGAAGCTTTCTTT.